The 21 T cell receptor beta chains given below trace back to one sample, sequenced in a study of response to subunit inactivated influenza vaccine. From the RT-PCR reads, TCRdb called clonotypes with MiXCR, one entry per CDR3 protein. The sample includes around 570,000 distinct CDR3 sequences, roughly 8.2% of them seen just once. The sample here was PBMCs from blood, taken approximately 25 months after vaccination. These receptors were collected from a man aged 50-75 years who received an inactivated influenza vaccine.

On this clonotype itself: A read error may produce the germline difference seen at one junction end. The chain is built from TRBV3-1 and TRBJ2-5; D possibly uses TRBD1 or TRBD2 (7 bases each). CDR1 and CDR2 (germline): LGHDT, YNNKEL (reference sequence). The CDR3 sequence is 17 residues long. CDR3 coding DNA: TGTGCCTGCAGCCAGGGGGGGGGCTTCGAAGTGGGAGAGACCCAGTACTTC. This gives the protein CACSQGGGFEVGETQYF.

This clonotype has just a few counts. The genes are TRBV5-4 and TRBJ2-5; D is possibly TRBD2 (6 bases). CDR3 length equals 14 residues. The germline gives CDR1 SGHNT, CDR2 YYREEE (reference sequence). V shed 0 bases and J shed 2 bases, with 8 bases lying between them. CDR3 DNA sequence: TGTGCCAGCAGCTTGGCGCGGGAACAAGAGACCCAGTACTTC. Amino acid sequence: CASSLAREQETQYF.

This clonotype was counted ten times or more. This chain connects TRBV12-3 or TRBV12-4 to TRBJ2-5, with D perhaps TRBD1 or TRBD2 (5 bases each). V was trimmed by 4 bases and J by 2 bases, leaving 14 bases between them. CDR3 length: 15 residues. CDR3 protein: CASSSTGTDQETQYF. The CDR3, as DNA: TGTGCCAGCAGTTCCACCGGGACGGATCAAGAGACCCAGTACTTC.

The chain employs TRBV2 and TRBJ1-2; D gene ambiguous. Germline V gene data show CDR1 as SNHLY and CDR2 as FYNNEI. Trimming shortened V by 0 bases and J by 3 bases, and 8 bases separated the two germline ends. The CDR3 consists of 14 residues. CDR3 nucleotide sequence: TGTGCCAGCAGTGAAGCTGGCCAGCACTATGGCTACACCTTC. Translation gives CASSEAGQHYGYTF.

Only a few counts were recorded for this clonotype. V gene TRBV5-1 combines with J gene TRBJ2-7; 7 bases line up with TRBD1. With 4 bases clipped from V and 2 bases from J, the junction kept 9 bases outside the gene matches. CDR3 size: 15 residues. Per the germline V gene, CDR1 is SGHRS and CDR2 is YFSETQ. The CDR3: CASSAGTVKTYEQYF. Here the CDR3 DNA reads TGCGCCAGCAGCGCAGGGACAGTTAAGACCTACGAGCAGTACTTC.

This clonotype was seen only a few times. V gene TRBV11-1 combines with J gene TRBJ2-7; D remains unclear. The CDR3 length is 15 residues. With 4 bases removed from V and 3 bases from J, the gap between germline ends came to 16 bases. Germline CDR1 and CDR2: SGHAT and FQDESV (reference sequence). CDR3 coding DNA: TGTGCCAGCAGCTCCCGGTGGGTAGGGATCTACGAGCAGTACTTC. Translation gives CASSSRWVGIYEQYF.

This clonotype was picked up a small number of times. The V gene is TRBV5-1, the J gene TRBJ2-5; TRBD1 matches 10 bases. Germline V gives CDR1 SGHRS, CDR2 YFSETQ. CDR3 length: 14 residues. Germline trimming cut 4 bases from V and 3 bases from J; bases unmatched to any gene: 3. CDR3 protein: CASSRQGAEETQYF. In nucleotides, the CDR3 is TGCGCCAGCAGCCGACAGGGGGCCGAAGAGACCCAGTACTTC.

This clonotype occurred a few times. The genes are TRBV12-3 or TRBV12-4 and TRBJ1-5; no definite D call. Trimming cost V 5 bases and J 5 bases, with 13 bases left between them. The CDR3 covers 14 residues. The CDR3 region has the DNA TGTGCCAGCAGTACGGACGGATACGATCAGCCCCAGCATTTT. It codes for CASSTDGYDQPQHF.

The J gene is TRBJ2-1, the V gene TRBV6-2 or TRBV6-3, with TRBD2 matching 12 bases. This CDR3 has 15 residues. CDR1 MNHEY and CDR2 SVGEGT come from the germline V gene. J was trimmed by 5 bases and V by 7 bases; bases with no gene match: 6. CDR3 DNA: TGTGCCAGCAAAAAGGGACTAGCGGGCAACAATGAGCAGTTCTTC. Translation: CASKKGLAGNNEQFF.

This clonotype has ten or more counts. The chain has TRBV25-1 and TRBJ2-7; 7 bases line up with TRBD1. Germline V gives CDR1 MGHDK, CDR2 SYGVNS. Trimming cost V 10 bases and J 2 bases; bases outside gene matches: 11. There are 14 residues in the CDR3. The CDR3 is CATAVDQGAYEQYF. CDR3 DNA: TGTGCCACGGCAGTAGACCAGGGGGCCTACGAGCAGTACTTC.

The table lists this clonotype with many counts. The rearrangement uses TRBV10-3 and TRBJ2-7; weak D call: TRBD1 (5 bases). Germline V gene lookup returns CDR1 ENHRY and CDR2 SYGVKD. This CDR3 is 14 amino acids long. Trimming took 6 bases from V and 2 from J, leaving 14 bases between them. The DNA for the CDR3 is TGTGCCATCAGCGAGAAGTTGGGGCCCTACGAGCAGTACTTC. As protein: CAISEKLGPYEQYF.

There are a few counts of this clonotype. This chain joins TRBV20-1 and TRBJ2-1; 8 bases are a match to TRBD2. J lost 5 bases, V lost 6 bases, and 9 bases had no gene match. This CDR3 has 14 residues. From germline, CDR1 is DFQATT and CDR2 SNEGSKA (reference sequence). The CDR3 coding sequence is TGCAGTGCGCAAACCGGGAGGGCCCACAATGAGCAGTTCTTC. It yields the protein CSAQTGRAHNEQFF.

This clonotype was detected ten times or more. The rearrangement uses TRBV27 and TRBJ2-3; D unresolved. Germline V lookup: CDR1 MNHEY, CDR2 SMNVEV (reference sequence). The V end lost 0 bases, the J end lost 0 bases, and 16 bases lay between the germline ends. The CDR3 has 18 amino acids. Here the CDR3 DNA reads TGTGCCAGCAGTTTATCGGGCCGGAAATTGCGGAGCACAGATACGCAGTATTTT. Protein sequence: CASSLSGRKLRSTDTQYF.

The rearrangement links TRBV2 to TRBJ1-5, with D possibly being TRBD1 (6 bases). Trimming shortened V by 6 bases and J by 6 bases, and 18 bases separated the two germline ends. CDR3 size: 15 residues. The germline V gene has CDR1 SNHLY and CDR2 FYNNEI. The CDR3 here is CASRRTEGWIQPQHF. The CDR3 DNA sequence: TGTGCCAGCAGAAGGACAGAGGGCTGGATTCAGCCCCAGCATTTT.

CDR3: CASSIGSGNTIYF. The CDR3 DNA sequence: TGCGCCAGCAGTATAGGATCTGGAAACACCATATATTTT. The chain is built from TRBV5-1 and TRBJ1-3, with D hard to call. The CDR3 has 13 amino acids. Germline V lookup: CDR1 SGHRS, CDR2 YFSETQ. V was pared by 5 bases and J by 1 base, with 7 bases between.

This clonotype showed up just a few times. The chain is built from TRBV25-1 and TRBJ2-1, with 9 bases fitting TRBD2. The V segment lost 6 bases and the J segment 8 bases; nucleotides outside the gene matches: 11. Per germline, CDR1 MGHDK and CDR2 SYGVNS. The CDR3 sequence is 15 residues long. This CDR3 is CASREHGTSIYEQFF. CDR3 nucleotides: TGTGCCAGCAGGGAACACGGGACTAGCATCTATGAGCAGTTCTTC.

At least ten counts were recorded for this clonotype. This chain links TRBV18 with TRBJ2-5; D gene ambiguous. This CDR3 has 14 residues. Looked up from germline, CDR1 is KGHSH and CDR2 is LQKENI. V dropped 0 bases and J dropped 5 bases, with 10 bases sitting between them. The DNA for the CDR3 is TGTGCCAGCTCACCACCGGGGTCGAGGGAGACCCAGTACTTC. This gives the protein CASSPPGSRETQYF.

The V call is TRBV12-3 or TRBV12-4, the J call TRBJ2-4, with 7 bases identical to TRBD1. The CDR3 is 13 residues long. V lost 4 bases to trimming and J lost 7 bases; unmatched junction nucleotides: 4. CDR3 sequence: CASSSSQGNIQYF. For the CDR3, the DNA is TGTGCCAGCAGTTCATCACAGGGGAACATTCAGTACTTC.

This clonotype appeared many times. This rearrangement joins TRBV4-2 to TRBJ2-7; no definite D call. Germline CDR1 reads LGHNA; CDR2 reads YNFKEQ. Trimming took 5 bases from V and 0 from J, leaving 14 bases between them. The CDR3 sequence is 15 residues long. CDR3 sequence: CASSARLTDSYEQYF. For the CDR3, the DNA is TGTGCCAGCAGCGCCCGACTGACTGACTCCTACGAGCAGTACTTC.

The chain joins TRBV5-1 to TRBJ2-1; TRBD2 matches at 11 bases. The CDR3 contains 16 residues. Germline CDR1 and CDR2: SGHRS and YFSETQ. With 3 bases clipped from V and 7 bases from J, the junction kept 9 bases outside the gene matches. The CDR3 reads CASSSGNSGGANEQFF. The CDR3 bases are TGCGCCAGCAGCTCTGGTAATAGCGGGGGGGCAAATGAGCAGTTCTTC. The full variable domain, in which reference TRBV5-1 and TRBJ2-1 provide the parts outside the CDR3, is KAGVTQTPRYLIKTRGQQVTLSCSPISGHRSVSWYQQTPGQGLQFLFEYFSETQRNKGNFPGRFSGRQFSNSRSEMNVSTLELGDSALYLCASSSGNSGGANEQFFGPGTRLTVL.

This clonotype appeared many times. This rearrangement joins TRBV5-6 to TRBJ1-5; TRBD1 matches 9 bases. V gave up 2 bases and J gave up 5 bases; unmatched junction bases: 5. The CDR3 loop spans 15 amino acids. From germline, CDR1 is SGHDT and CDR2 YYEEEE. CDR3 protein: CASSFRQGVDQPQHF. The CDR3 coding sequence is TGTGCCAGCAGCTTCCGACAGGGGGTAGATCAGCCCCAGCATTTT. The variable domain in full, with the rest retrieved from reference TRBV5-6 and TRBJ1-5, is DAGVTQSPTHLIKTRGQQVTLRCSPKSGHDTVSWYQQALGQGPQFIFQYYEEEERQRGNFPDRFSGHQFPNYSSELNVNALLLGDSALYLCASSFRQGVDQPQHFGDGTRLSIL.